The T cell receptor (beta chain) described here comes from a study of blood T cell repertoires in COVID-19. Study context: The study drew acute and convalescent COVID-19 samples from the United States, Italy and Spain.

Study processing details: Researchers report that nucleated cell counts were estimated from reference gene primer amplification. Clones were read by immunoSEQ multiplex PCR, and TCRdb kept only the in-frame ones, dropping some. That table furnishes V, J and clone size, whereas the DNA furnished D and trimming. This sample has 180,000 or so clones, with more than 65% found just once. Germline V lookup: CDR1 SGHAT, CDR2 FQNNGV. V was trimmed by 3 bases and J by 1 base, leaving 6 bases between them. This CDR3 is built from 14 residues. Sequencing input: PBMCs or T cells enriched from blood (not recorded which). This TCR was sampled from a man aged 45-65 years who had recovered from COVID-19. The rearrangement joins TRBV11-2 to TRBJ2-2; D unresolved. This chain's CDR3 is CASSFTENTGELFF. CDR3 DNA sequence: TGTGCCAGCAGCTTCACAGAGAACACCGGGGAGCTGTTTTTT.